These T cell receptor beta chains were read from a single sample in a study of cytomegalovirus exposure and HLA in healthy donors. The repertoire was sequenced with immunoSEQ multiplex PCR; TCRdb's copy has only in-frame clones and lacks some. Its table lists under 35,000 clones. Sequenced material: PBMCs. These TCRs come from a man younger than 40 in good health and CMV-seronegative. Both conserved end residues are part of each CDR3. The D gene is left open where the match is weak.

j_call v_call d_call cdr3_aa cdr3_nt
TRBJ2-5 TRBV11-3 - CASSLALASETQYF TGTGCCAGCAGCTTAGCCCTAGCGTCAGAGACCCAGTACTTC
TRBJ1-6 TRBV6-5 TRBD1 CASSYSTGANSPLHF TGTGCCAGCAGTTACTCGACAGGGGCCAATTCACCCCTCCACTTT
TRBJ2-7 TRBV4-3 TRBD1 CASSQGQGISYEQYF TGCGCCAGCAGCCAAGGACAGGGGATATCCTACGAGCAGTACTTC
TRBJ2-7 TRBV6-6 - CASSWSMSYEQYF TGTGCCAGCAGTTGGAGTATGTCCTACGAGCAGTACTTC
TRBJ2-7 TRBV6-5 TRBD1 CASSYSRQGPYEQYF TGTGCCAGCAGTTACTCGAGACAGGGGCCCTACGAGCAGTACTTC
TRBJ2-7 TRBV27 TRBD1 CASSWRQGDEQYF TGTGCCAGCAGTTGGAGACAGGGCGACGAGCAGTACTTC
TRBJ1-2 TRBV1 - CTSSHSPGQGLYDYGYTF TGCACCAGCAGCCACAGTCCGGGACAGGGATTGTACGACTATGGCTACACCTTC
TRBJ2-1 TRBV10-3 TRBD1 CAINPGTGSNEQFF TGTGCCATCAATCCCGGGACAGGGAGTAATGAGCAGTTCTTC
TRBJ2-1 TRBV7-9 TRBD2 CASSLILLATNNEQFF TGTGCCAGCAGCTTAATTCTACTAGCGACAAACAATGAGCAGTTCTTC
TRBJ2-7 TRBV6-5 - CASSYSRGSYEQYF TGTGCCAGCAGTTACTCTCGGGGATCCTACGAGCAGTACTTC
TRBJ2-5 TRBV6-1 TRBD1 CASSEATGWGETQYF TGTGCCAGCAGTGAAGCGACAGGGTGGGGAGAGACCCAGTACTTC
TRBJ2-5 TRBV6-4 TRBD1 CASSENRGRETQYF TGTGCCAGCAGTGAGAACAGGGGGCGGGAGACCCAGTACTTC
TRBJ1-1 TRBV11-1 TRBD1 CASSPYRGLNTEAFF TGTGCCAGCAGCCCCTACAGGGGCCTGAACACTGAAGCTTTCTTT
TRBJ2-2 TRBV29-1 TRBD2 CSVVLRRNLAGDNTGELFF TGCAGCGTTGTCCTGAGGCGGAATCTAGCGGGAGACAACACCGGGGAGCTGTTTTTT
TRBJ2-7 TRBV5-3 - CARSLVCRGRVFDEQYF TGTGCCAGAAGCTTGGTGTGTAGGGGCAGGGTTTTCGACGAGCAGTACTTC
TRBJ1-3 TRBV25-1 - CASSEGKRAGNTIYF TGTGCCAGCAGTGAGGGCAAGAGGGCTGGAAACACCATATATTTT
TRBJ2-7 TRBV27 TRBD1 CASSTRMGQPLHEQYF TGTGCCAGCAGTACAAGAATGGGACAGCCCCTCCACGAGCAGTACTTC
TRBJ2-2 TRBV14 TRBD2 CASSQRTSGGNTGELFF TGTGCCAGCAGCCAGAGGACTAGCGGTGGGAACACCGGGGAGCTGTTTTTT
TRBJ2-3 TRBV6-1 - CASSTGLTDTQYF TGTGCCAGCAGTACTGGGCTCACAGATACGCAGTATTTT
TRBJ1-2 TRBV28 TRBD1 CASSLPGQDGYTF TGTGCCAGCAGTTTACCCGGACAGGATGGCTACACCTTC
TRBJ1-1 TRBV28 TRBD1 CASRRQGGTTEAFF TGTGCCAGCAGGAGACAGGGAGGTACCACTGAAGCTTTCTTT
TRBJ2-5 TRBV19 - CASSIMGLDHVKQYF TGTGCCAGTAGTATAATGGGACTCGACCATGTAAAGCAGTACTTC
TRBJ2-1 TRBV9 - CASSLSFQHHEQFF TGTGCCAGCAGCCTTAGCTTCCAACACCATGAGCAGTTCTTC
TRBJ2-1 TRBV7-6 - CASSRELASYEQFF TGTGCCAGCAGCCGGGAGCTGGCATCGTATGAGCAGTTCTTC
TRBJ2-7 TRBV28 TRBD2 CASSLIAGISYEQYF TGTGCCAGCAGTCTGATAGCGGGGATCTCCTACGAGCAGTACTTC